This is a list of T cell receptor beta chains from one sample in a study of blood T cell repertoires in COVID-19. Some clones are missing from TCRdb's copy, which holds only in-frame ones; the method was immunoSEQ multiplex PCR. The sample includes about 120,000 clones, roughly 88% seen only once; the top ten take 0.83%. Sequencing was done on a sample of peripheral blood. These receptors were collected from a woman in her seventies with acute or convalescent COVID-19. The CDR3 runs from the conserved cysteine through the conserved F or W. The order of the fields is V gene, D gene, clone size, J gene, CDR3 protein, CDR3 DNA. The D gene is left open where the match is weak. Clone sizes are given selectively: once, few, many, or a class where the clone is expanded.

v_call: TRBV2
d_call: -
clone_size: -
j_call: TRBJ1-5
cdr3_aa: CASKGKAVSNQPQHF
cdr3_nt: TGTGCCAGCAAGGGGAAGGCAGTTAGCAATCAGCCCCAGCATTTT

v_call: TRBV28
d_call: -
clone_size: -
j_call: TRBJ2-7
cdr3_aa: CASRRLGPYEQYF
cdr3_nt: TGTGCCAGCAGAAGGTTGGGGCCCTACGAGCAGTACTTC

v_call: TRBV11-3
d_call: -
clone_size: -
j_call: TRBJ2-3
cdr3_aa: CASSLSSDTQYF
cdr3_nt: TGTGCCAGCAGCTTATCATCCGATACGCAGTATTTT

v_call: TRBV29-1
d_call: TRBD2
clone_size: -
j_call: TRBJ2-3
cdr3_aa: CSVGSGGSRTDTQYF
cdr3_nt: TGCAGCGTGGGGTCGGGCGGGAGCAGGACAGATACGCAGTATTTT

v_call: TRBV11-2
d_call: -
clone_size: -
j_call: TRBJ1-3
cdr3_aa: CASSLSAGNTIYF
cdr3_nt: TGTGCCAGCAGCTTAAGCGCTGGAAACACCATATATTTT

v_call: TRBV12-3/TRBV12-4
d_call: -
clone_size: -
j_call: TRBJ2-1
cdr3_aa: CASSQIYNEQFF
cdr3_nt: TGTGCCAGCAGTCAGATCTACAATGAGCAGTTCTTC

v_call: TRBV3-1/TRBV3-2
d_call: TRBD1
clone_size: once
j_call: TRBJ1-2
cdr3_aa: CASSLSDRDSGYTF
cdr3_nt: TGTGCCAGCAGCCTCTCGGACAGGGATAGTGGCTACACCTTC

v_call: TRBV5-1
d_call: -
clone_size: -
j_call: TRBJ1-2
cdr3_aa: CASNGGLGYGYTF
cdr3_nt: TGCGCCAGCAACGGCGGGCTTGGCTATGGCTACACCTTC

v_call: TRBV11-2
d_call: TRBD1
clone_size: -
j_call: TRBJ2-3
cdr3_aa: CASSALQGWGTDTQYF
cdr3_nt: TGTGCCAGCAGTGCCTTACAGGGGTGGGGAACAGATACGCAGTATTTT

v_call: TRBV5-1
d_call: -
clone_size: -
j_call: TRBJ2-1
cdr3_aa: CASSPPVQANNEQFF
cdr3_nt: TGCGCCAGCAGCCCACCCGTCCAAGCCAACAATGAGCAGTTCTTC

v_call: TRBV4-1
d_call: TRBD2
clone_size: -
j_call: TRBJ2-1
cdr3_aa: CASSQDLQAGAQFF
cdr3_nt: TGCGCCAGCAGCCAAGATTTACAAGCGGGGGCTCAGTTCTTC

v_call: TRBV5-6
d_call: -
clone_size: few
j_call: TRBJ2-3
cdr3_aa: CASSLGAGRTDTQYF
cdr3_nt: TGTGCCAGCAGCTTGGGAGCGGGTCGCACAGATACGCAGTATTTT

v_call: TRBV5-1
d_call: TRBD1
clone_size: -
j_call: TRBJ2-3
cdr3_aa: CASSLEGTGGADTQYF
cdr3_nt: TGCGCCAGCAGCTTGGAGGGGACAGGGGGCGCAGATACGCAGTATTTT

v_call: TRBV18
d_call: TRBD2
clone_size: -
j_call: TRBJ2-3
cdr3_aa: CASSPGRGGYDTQYF
cdr3_nt: TGTGCCAGCTCACCGGGCCGGGGGGGCTATGATACGCAGTATTTT

v_call: TRBV3-1/TRBV3-2
d_call: -
clone_size: -
j_call: TRBJ1-4
cdr3_aa: CASSLAADSSNEKLFF
cdr3_nt: TGTGCCAGCAGCTTAGCAGCCGACAGTAGTAATGAAAAACTGTTTTTT

v_call: TRBV25-1
d_call: -
clone_size: -
j_call: TRBJ1-2
cdr3_aa: CASSESGGITYGYTF
cdr3_nt: TGTGCCAGCAGTGAATCCGGAGGCATCACCTATGGCTACACCTTC

v_call: TRBV6-5
d_call: -
clone_size: -
j_call: TRBJ1-4
cdr3_aa: CASRFTGGGEKLFF
cdr3_nt: TGTGCCAGCCGATTTACGGGGGGAGGCGAAAAACTGTTTTTT

v_call: TRBV6-5
d_call: TRBD1
clone_size: few
j_call: TRBJ1-5
cdr3_aa: CATHGTGITQHF
cdr3_nt: TGTGCCACCCACGGGACAGGGATTACCCAGCATTTT

v_call: TRBV21-1
d_call: -
clone_size: -
j_call: TRBJ2-1
cdr3_aa: CASSNILAGGPGDEQFF
cdr3_nt: TGTGCCAGCAGCAATATCTTAGCGGGGGGCCCGGGGGATGAGCAGTTCTTC

v_call: TRBV29-1
d_call: TRBD1
clone_size: few
j_call: TRBJ2-1
cdr3_aa: CSVEGQGLGEQFF
cdr3_nt: TGCAGCGTTGAGGGACAGGGGCTCGGGGAGCAGTTCTTC

v_call: TRBV4-1
d_call: TRBD1
clone_size: -
j_call: TRBJ1-4
cdr3_aa: CASSPTRDRGGKLFF
cdr3_nt: TGCGCCAGCAGCCCGACGCGGGACAGGGGGGGCAAACTGTTTTTT

v_call: TRBV15
d_call: TRBD2
clone_size: -
j_call: TRBJ2-3
cdr3_aa: CATSREGGRVADTQYF
cdr3_nt: TGTGCCACCAGCAGAGAGGGCGGGAGGGTCGCAGATACGCAGTATTTT

v_call: TRBV5-1
d_call: TRBD2
clone_size: -
j_call: TRBJ2-3
cdr3_aa: CASSLWGASGTDTQYF
cdr3_nt: TGCGCCAGCAGCTTGTGGGGGGCTAGCGGGACAGATACGCAGTATTTT

v_call: TRBV6-5
d_call: -
clone_size: -
j_call: TRBJ1-1
cdr3_aa: CASSRDTEAFF
cdr3_nt: TGTGCCAGCAGCCGAGACACTGAAGCTTTCTTT

v_call: TRBV6-6
d_call: -
clone_size: -
j_call: TRBJ1-4
cdr3_aa: CASSYAREKLFF
cdr3_nt: TGTGCCAGCAGTTACGCCAGGGAAAAACTGTTTTTT

v_call: TRBV18
d_call: -
clone_size: few
j_call: TRBJ1-2
cdr3_aa: CASSPPGQANYGYTF
cdr3_nt: TGTGCCAGCTCACCACCGGGGCAGGCTAACTATGGCTACACCTTC

v_call: TRBV5-1
d_call: TRBD2
clone_size: -
j_call: TRBJ2-3
cdr3_aa: CASSLTSGETDTQYF
cdr3_nt: TGCGCCAGCAGCTTGACTAGCGGAGAGACAGATACGCAGTATTTT

v_call: TRBV6-5
d_call: TRBD1
clone_size: -
j_call: TRBJ2-7
cdr3_aa: CASSPGQGAREQYF
cdr3_nt: TGTGCCAGCAGTCCGGGACAGGGGGCTCGGGAGCAGTACTTC

v_call: TRBV28
d_call: -
clone_size: -
j_call: TRBJ2-2
cdr3_aa: CASSPPLAAGELFF
cdr3_nt: TGTGCCAGCAGTCCGCCGCTGGCGGCCGGGGAGCTGTTTTTT

v_call: TRBV6-1
d_call: TRBD1
clone_size: -
j_call: TRBJ1-5
cdr3_aa: CACRGAGTGGTQPQHF
cdr3_nt: TGTGCCTGCCGTGGGGCCGGGACAGGGGGGACTCAGCCCCAGCATTTT

v_call: TRBV19
d_call: TRBD1
clone_size: -
j_call: TRBJ2-1
cdr3_aa: CASSRDRDRNNEQFF
cdr3_nt: TGTGCCAGTAGTAGAGACCGGGACAGGAACAATGAGCAGTTCTTC

v_call: TRBV21-1
d_call: -
clone_size: -
j_call: TRBJ2-7
cdr3_aa: CASTGDYEQYF
cdr3_nt: TGTGCCAGCACAGGGGACTACGAGCAGTACTTC

v_call: TRBV5-1
d_call: -
clone_size: -
j_call: TRBJ1-1
cdr3_aa: CASSPDGQTNTEAFF
cdr3_nt: TGCGCCAGCAGCCCTGATGGACAGACTAACACTGAAGCTTTCTTT

v_call: TRBV23-1
d_call: -
clone_size: few
j_call: TRBJ2-1
cdr3_aa: CASSQLAVSSYNEQFF
cdr3_nt: TGCGCCAGCAGTCAATTAGCAGTTAGCTCCTACAATGAGCAGTTCTTC